The rows below give T cell receptor beta chains drawn from one sample of a study of blood T cell repertoires in COVID-19. Produced via immunoSEQ multiplex PCR; TCRdb's table is partial and in-frame only. The sample includes roughly 170,000 clones, 82% of them seen just once. Sequenced sample: PBMCs or T cells enriched from blood (not recorded which). The receptor source for this set is a man between 60 and 75 years old who had recovered from COVID-19. Each CDR3 is given with its conserved first and last residue. D genes are given only for firm matches. Not every row has a clone size; where given, it reads once, few, many or a size class.

TRBJ1-2,NA,TRBV10-3,NA,14,TGTGCCATCCATACGGACACGACTAACTATGGCTACACCTTC,CAIHTDTTNYGYTF
TRBJ2-3,NA,TRBV5-1,NA,12,TGCGCCAGCAGCTTCGAGGGAGATACGCAGTATTTT,CASSFEGDTQYF
TRBJ2-1,TRBD1,TRBV12-3/TRBV12-4,NA,13,TGTGCCAGCAGTTTAGACAGGGGTACTGAGCAGTTCTTC,CASSLDRGTEQFF
TRBJ2-1,TRBD1,TRBV11-1,NA,14,TGTGCCAGTCGAGAGGGACAGGGTTACAATGAGCAGTTCTTC,CASREGQGYNEQFF
TRBJ1-1,NA,TRBV15,NA,15,TGTGCCACCAGCAGAGACAGGGGTGGGAACACTGAAGCTTTCTTT,CATSRDRGGNTEAFF
TRBJ1-3,TRBD1,TRBV29-1,NA,14,TGCAGCGTTGACGCAGGGGGCTCTGGAAACACCATATATTTT,CSVDAGGSGNTIYF
TRBJ2-3,TRBD2,TRBV5-1,NA,18,TGCGCCAGCAGCTTGCGTTTACCCACGGGAGGCGCCAAGGATACGCAGTATTTT,CASSLRLPTGGAKDTQYF
TRBJ2-6,TRBD1,TRBV5-1,NA,16,TGCGCCAGCACCTATGGACAGGGAACAGGGGCCAACGTCCTGACTTTC,CASTYGQGTGANVLTF
TRBJ2-2,NA,TRBV7-3,NA,14,TGTGCCAGCAGCCCGGGACACTTTAACGGGGAGCTGTTTTTT,CASSPGHFNGELFF
TRBJ2-5,TRBD1,TRBV5-1,NA,14,TGCGCCAGCAGCCAGGGACAGCGCCAAGAGACCCAGTACTTC,CASSQGQRQETQYF
TRBJ2-2,TRBD2,TRBV28,NA,15,TGTGCCAGCAGTTCTAGCGGGGCGGCTGCCGGGGAGCTGTTTTTT,CASSSSGAAAGELFF
TRBJ2-1,NA,TRBV7-9,NA,12,TGTGCCAGCAGCCTCAGCTGGAGTGAGCAGTTCTTC,CASSLSWSEQFF
TRBJ2-7,TRBD1,TRBV6-5,NA,14,TGTGCCAGCAGTTACAGGACAGGGGTATACGAGCAGTACTTC,CASSYRTGVYEQYF
TRBJ2-3,NA,TRBV3-1/TRBV3-2,NA,13,TGTGCCAGCTCGACGGGTCTCACAGATACGCAGTATTTT,CASSTGLTDTQYF
TRBJ1-4,NA,TRBV11-2,NA,14,TGTGCCAGCAGCTCCAGTGCAACTAATGAAAAACTGTTTTTT,CASSSSATNEKLFF
TRBJ1-1,NA,TRBV6-5,NA,14,TGTGCCAGCAGACTGCAGGCCTCGAACACTGAAGCTTTCTTT,CASRLQASNTEAFF
TRBJ1-1,NA,TRBV18,NA,16,TGTGCCAGCTCACCACCCGCAGGGAGGAGTCGCACTGAAGCTTTCTTT,CASSPPAGRSRTEAFF
TRBJ2-1,NA,TRBV12-5,NA,15,TGTGCTAGTGGTTTGGGGCAGGGCACCTACAATGAGCAGTTCTTC,CASGLGQGTYNEQFF
TRBJ2-1,TRBD1,TRBV24-1,NA,18,TGTGCCACCAGCGGATCGGGGAGAAAGGGGGCCTCCTACAATGAGCAGTTCTTC,CATSGSGRKGASYNEQFF
TRBJ2-7,NA,TRBV6-5,NA,15,TGTGCCAGCAGTTACTCGCGACAGCTTCCCTACGAGCAGTACTTC,CASSYSRQLPYEQYF
TRBJ1-1,TRBD1,TRBV7-2,NA,19,TGTGCCAGCAGCTTAAGTGGATGGGGGACAGGGAACCCCGACACTGAAGCTTTCTTT,CASSLSGWGTGNPDTEAFF
TRBJ2-3,TRBD2,TRBV7-2,NA,15,TGTGCCAGCAGCTTCCAACGACTAGCCACAGATACGCAGTATTTT,CASSFQRLATDTQYF
TRBJ2-2,NA,TRBV6-2/TRBV6-3,NA,13,TGTGCCAGCAGTTACACGGACACCGGGGAGCTGTTTTTT,CASSYTDTGELFF
TRBJ2-1,NA,TRBV11-2,NA,12,TGTGCCAGCAGCCCGACCGGACTTGAGCAGTTCTTC,CASSPTGLEQFF
TRBJ1-1,NA,TRBV4-2,NA,12,TGTGCCAGCAGCCAAAATAGGGGTGAAGCTTTCTTT,CASSQNRGEAFF
TRBJ1-6,NA,TRBV18,once,15,TGTGCCAGCTCACCAGGTGGAGAGTATAATTCACCCCTCCACTTT,CASSPGGEYNSPLHF
TRBJ2-1,TRBD1,TRBV24-1,NA,16,TGTGCCACCAGTGATTTAGACAGGGGGACCTACAATGAGCAGTTCTTC,CATSDLDRGTYNEQFF
TRBJ1-2,NA,TRBV4-1,NA,15,TGCGCCAGCAGCCAAGGGGGGCAGGGCGGCTATGGCTACACCTTC,CASSQGGQGGYGYTF
TRBJ2-7,NA,TRBV29-1,NA,14,TGCAGCGTTGAGGCACCCCGAACGGGGAACGAGCAGTACTTC,CSVEAPRTGNEQYF
TRBJ1-2,NA,TRBV6-5,NA,13,TGTGCCAGCACGGGCAGGGCAAACTATGGCTACACCTTC,CASTGRANYGYTF
TRBJ2-5,TRBD1,TRBV28,NA,16,TGTGCCAGCAGTTTAGGGGGCCAGGGGGTCCAAGAGACCCAGTACTTC,CASSLGGQGVQETQYF
TRBJ2-1,NA,TRBV7-9,NA,17,TGTGCCAGCACCAAGAGGGGGTTTGGACTAGTGGGCAATGAGCAGTTCTTC,CASTKRGFGLVGNEQFF
TRBJ1-3,NA,TRBV11-2,NA,17,TGTGCCAGCAGCGCTAGAGGAGGGACGGTCTCTGGAAACACCATATATTTT,CASSARGGTVSGNTIYF
TRBJ2-3,NA,TRBV2,once,16,TGTGCCAGCAGTGTCGGGCGGCAGGCAGGGCCAGATACGCAGTATTTT,CASSVGRQAGPDTQYF
TRBJ2-3,TRBD2,TRBV15,NA,17,TGTGCCACCAGCAGAGAGTCAGCGGGGGGACCCACAGATACGCAGTATTTT,CATSRESAGGPTDTQYF
TRBJ2-5,NA,TRBV19,NA,17,TGTGCCAGTAGTATAAGAGGCCGGCAGATCAACCAAGAGACCCAGTACTTC,CASSIRGRQINQETQYF
TRBJ1-5,NA,TRBV24-1,NA,15,TGTGCCACCAGTGACCCAACCTCGCCGGGGCAGCCCCAGCATTTT,CATSDPTSPGQPQHF